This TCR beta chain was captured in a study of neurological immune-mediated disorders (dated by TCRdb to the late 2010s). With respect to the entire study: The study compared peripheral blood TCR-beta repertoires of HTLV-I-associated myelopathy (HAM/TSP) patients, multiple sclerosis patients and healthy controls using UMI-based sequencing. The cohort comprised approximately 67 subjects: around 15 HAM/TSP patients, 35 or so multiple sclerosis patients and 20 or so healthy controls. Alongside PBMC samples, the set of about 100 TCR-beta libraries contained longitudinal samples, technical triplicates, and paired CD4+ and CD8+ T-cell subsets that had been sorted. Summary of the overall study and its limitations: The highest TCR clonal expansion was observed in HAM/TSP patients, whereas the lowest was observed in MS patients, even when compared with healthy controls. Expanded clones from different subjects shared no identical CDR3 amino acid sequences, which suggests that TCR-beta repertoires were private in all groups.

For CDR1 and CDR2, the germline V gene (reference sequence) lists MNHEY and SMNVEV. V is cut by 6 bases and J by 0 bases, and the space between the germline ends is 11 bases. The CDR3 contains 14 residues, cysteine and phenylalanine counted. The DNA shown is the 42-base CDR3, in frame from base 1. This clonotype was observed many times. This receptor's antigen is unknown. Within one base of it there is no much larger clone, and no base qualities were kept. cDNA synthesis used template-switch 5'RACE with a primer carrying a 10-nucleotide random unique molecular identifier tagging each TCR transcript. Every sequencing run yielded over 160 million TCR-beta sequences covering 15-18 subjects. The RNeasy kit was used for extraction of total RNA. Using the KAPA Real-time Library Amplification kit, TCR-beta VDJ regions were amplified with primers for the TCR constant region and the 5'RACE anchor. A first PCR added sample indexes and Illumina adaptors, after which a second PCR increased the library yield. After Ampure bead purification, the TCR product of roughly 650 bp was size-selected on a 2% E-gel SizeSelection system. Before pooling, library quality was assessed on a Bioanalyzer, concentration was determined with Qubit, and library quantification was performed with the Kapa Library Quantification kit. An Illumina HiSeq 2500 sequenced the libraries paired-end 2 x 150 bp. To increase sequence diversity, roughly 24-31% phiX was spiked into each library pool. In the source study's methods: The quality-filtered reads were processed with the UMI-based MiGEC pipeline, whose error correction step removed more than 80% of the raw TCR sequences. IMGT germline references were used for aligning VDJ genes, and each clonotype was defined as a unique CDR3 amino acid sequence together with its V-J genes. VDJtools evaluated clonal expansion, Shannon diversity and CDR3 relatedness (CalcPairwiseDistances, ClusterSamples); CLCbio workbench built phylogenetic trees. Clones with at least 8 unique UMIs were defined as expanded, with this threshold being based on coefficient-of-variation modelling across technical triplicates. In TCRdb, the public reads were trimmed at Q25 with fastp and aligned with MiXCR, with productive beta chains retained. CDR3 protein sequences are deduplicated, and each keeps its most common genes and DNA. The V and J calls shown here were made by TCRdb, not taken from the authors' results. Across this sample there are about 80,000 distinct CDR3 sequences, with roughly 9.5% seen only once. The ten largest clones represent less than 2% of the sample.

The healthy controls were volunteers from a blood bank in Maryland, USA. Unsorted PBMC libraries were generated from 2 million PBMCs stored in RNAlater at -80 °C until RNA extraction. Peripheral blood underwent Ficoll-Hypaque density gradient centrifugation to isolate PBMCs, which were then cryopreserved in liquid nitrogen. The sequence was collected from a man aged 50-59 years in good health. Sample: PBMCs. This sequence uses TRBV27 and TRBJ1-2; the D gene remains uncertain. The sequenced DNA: TGTGCCAGCAGCTCTATTGGGGCTAACTATGGCTACACCTTC. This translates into CASSSIGANYGYTF.